This T cell receptor beta chain was recorded in a study of human T cells and chemical hapten exposure (dated by TCRdb to the early 2020s). With regard to the full study: For sensitization, 2% DPC in acetone was applied to a roughly 2 cm by roughly 2 cm area of upper inner arm skin. The libraries were sequenced as a pool, and the TCR yield per sample differed mostly because of small variations in library volumes within the pool. About 28 alopecia patients gave blood for TCR sequencing at one to four time points (pre-sensitization, 2, 6 and 24 weeks). Alopecia areata with under or over 50% scalp involvement, alopecia totalis and alopecia universalis were represented in the patient cohort, which was mostly female. Patient blood was sampled pre-sensitization (week 0) and at 2, 6 and about 24 weeks after DPC sensitization. Throughout the roughly 23-week study period, patients were also given weekly therapeutic DPC doses on the scalp. Peripheral blood TCR repertoire changes were tracked in vivo in alopecia patients during primary and secondary sensitization to the hapten diphenylcyclopropenone (DPC). Patch testing was performed on the upper back with Finn chambers containing 0.01% DPC, and the patch tests were scored after 6 days according to International Contact Dermatitis Research Group standards.

Libraries were constructed by RACE. For sequencing, a NextSeq 500 was employed. Library preparation attached unique molecular identifiers to individual cDNA molecules for quantitative, reproducible TCR counting. Each blood RNA sample was used to sequence both TCR alpha and TCR beta chains. On the authors' methods: Samples had a median of about 90,000 TCRs, with a range from about 23,224 to 750,000. The Decombinator software suite was used to annotate V, J and CDR3 in the TCR reads. For PS versus PT1 abundance plots, all samples were subsampled to the same number of TCRs (28,000). Expanded TCRs were defined as absent before sensitization and observed at least eight times at the 2-week time point. TCRdb's own reprocessing of the public reads used fastp at Q25 and MiXCR and kept productive beta chains. Rows matching on CDR3 protein sequence are summarized as one entry with the most common DNA and genes. These V and J calls derive from TCRdb rather than the authors' analysis. Recorded for this sample are roughly 92,000 distinct CDR3 sequences; roughly 10% of them occurred a single time. Around 3% of the sample comes from the top ten.

The CDR3, from cysteine to phenylalanine, totals 16 residues. Only CDR3 DNA remains: 48 bases, in frame from the first base. V ends up 0 bases short and J 1 base short, with an unmatched junction base count of 5. According to the germline V gene (reference sequence), CDR1 reads DFQATT and CDR2 reads SNEGSKA. There are a few counts of this clonotype. It has no known antigen specificity. Base qualities are missing; no much larger clone stands one base away. Here is what the overall study found, with its caveats: The number of PT1 expanded TCRs positively correlated with patch test score, significant at thresholds 8, 16 and 32 but not 4. Significantly more large CDR3 similarity clusters were formed by expanded TCRs than by pre-sensitization or healthy control sets, consistent with antigen-driven responses. Because all patients had alopecia, a presumed autoimmune disease, the immune response of the patients might differ from that of healthy individuals. DPC sensitization did not change how many TCRs were above 1 in 1000 frequency, and no evidence was found of alterations in global repertoire structure. After repeated subsampling, changes were observed in the strength of the expansion versus patch-test correlation and in the threshold at which the correlation became significant.

What the time point label conveys for this sample: patch test 2, 6 weeks after DPC sensitization. This sample's treatment or condition label indicates: therapeutic diphenylcyclopropenone sensitization with weekly scalp DPC. At every patch-test visit, the blood draw took place before the patch test was put on. Patients were considered eligible if aged 18 to 70, diagnosed with alopecia and deemed suitable for DPC therapy, and patients were excluded if pregnant. Total RNA was isolated from unfractionated whole blood collected in Tempus Blood RNA tubes. The sequence came from a woman in her 40s with alopecia areata. Some clones in this sample may be carry-over from other donors' samples. The sequences come from whole blood, collected in connection with sensitization to the hapten diphenylcyclopropenone (DPC). The chain is made from TRBV20-1 and TRBJ2-7, with 11 junctional bases fitting TRBD1. The nucleotides are TGCAGTGCTAGAGATCTGGACAGGGGGCCATCCTACGAGCAGTACTTC. This yields the protein CSARDLDRGPSYEQYF.